This T cell receptor beta chain comes out of a study of T-cell memory formation after mild COVID-19. Notes on the study in general: Proof of SARS-CoV-2 specificity was absent for the second-wave clones that crested on day 37.

The 5'RACE method, run with constant-segment primers, produced TCR alpha and TCR beta cDNA libraries (carrying sample barcodes and UMIs). One entry per CDR3 protein results from TCRdb running MiXCR on the 5' RACE reads. Among around 220,000 distinct CDR3 sequences, less than 20% were seen once, and the ten largest hold 3.5%. The table lists this clonotype with many counts. The antigen remains undetermined. Trimming pared 8 bases from V and 4 bases from J, leaving 10 bases between. The CDR3 contains 12 residues. The material sequenced was PBMCs or a T cell subset sorted from them (not recorded which). The sequence derives from a man aged 18 to 29 who had mild COVID-19 (a few samples of this study predate the infection). Cell type and time point are not known. V is TRBV12-3 or TRBV12-4 and J is TRBJ2-3; TRBD2 is a possible D gene (7 bases). CDR3 DNA sequence: TGTGCCAGCGGGGGGGCCCCAGATACGCAGTATTTT. As protein: CASGGAPDTQYF.